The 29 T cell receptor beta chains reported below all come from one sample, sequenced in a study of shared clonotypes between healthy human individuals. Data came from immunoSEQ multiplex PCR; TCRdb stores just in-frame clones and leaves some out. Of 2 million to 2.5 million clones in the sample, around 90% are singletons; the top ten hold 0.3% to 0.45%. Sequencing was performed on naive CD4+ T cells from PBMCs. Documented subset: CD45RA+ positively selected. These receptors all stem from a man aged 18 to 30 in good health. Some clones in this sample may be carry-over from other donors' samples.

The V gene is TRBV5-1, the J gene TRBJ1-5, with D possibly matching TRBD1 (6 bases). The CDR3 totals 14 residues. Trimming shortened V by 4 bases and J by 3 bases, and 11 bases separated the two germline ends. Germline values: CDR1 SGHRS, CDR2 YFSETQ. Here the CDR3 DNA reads TGCGCCAGCAGCGCGACAGGAGACAATCAGCCCCAGCATTTT. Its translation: CASSATGDNQPQHF.

CDR3 bases: TGTGCCAGCAATCCGGGAGTTGGGTATGGCTACACCTTC. It codes for CASNPGVGYGYTF. V gene TRBV7-9 combines with J gene TRBJ1-2; the D is unclear. Between the trimmed V and J ends, which lost 7 bases and 5 bases, there was a span of 14 bases. CDR1 SEHNR and CDR2 FQNEAQ come from the germline V gene (reference sequence). The CDR3 is made up of 13 amino acids.

CDR3 amino acids: CATSRPPGETQYF. CDR3 sequence (DNA): TGTGCCACCAGCAGACCCCCCGGGGAGACCCAGTACTTC. V gene TRBV15 combines with J gene TRBJ2-5; no clear D gene. Germline CDR1 LNHNV, CDR2 YYDKDF (reference sequence). Trimming pared 2 bases from V and 5 bases from J, leaving 9 bases between. CDR3 length: 13 residues.

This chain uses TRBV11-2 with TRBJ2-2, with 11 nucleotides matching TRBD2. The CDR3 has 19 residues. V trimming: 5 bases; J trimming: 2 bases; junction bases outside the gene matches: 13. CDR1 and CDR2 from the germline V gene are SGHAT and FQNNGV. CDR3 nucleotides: TGTGCCAGCAGCACGACCCAGGGACTAGCGGAACCAAACACCGGGGAGCTGTTTTTT. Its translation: CASSTTQGLAEPNTGELFF.

CDR3 nucleotides: TGTGCCAGCGCGGCCAGCTCTGGGGCCAACGTCCTGACTTTC. This sequence encodes CASAASSGANVLTF. The chain uses TRBV6-5 and TRBJ2-6, with no clear D. The germline V gene has CDR1 MNHEY and CDR2 SVGAGI. This CDR3 has 14 amino acids. V was shortened by 8 bases and J by 0 bases, with 8 bases between the two germline ends.

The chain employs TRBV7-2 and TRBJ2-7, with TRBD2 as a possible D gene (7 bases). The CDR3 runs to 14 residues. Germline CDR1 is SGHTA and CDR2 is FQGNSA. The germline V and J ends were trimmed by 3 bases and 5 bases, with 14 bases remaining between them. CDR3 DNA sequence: TGTGCCAGCAGCTTCGGCGGGGGCAGAAACGAGCAGTACTTC. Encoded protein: CASSFGGGRNEQYF.

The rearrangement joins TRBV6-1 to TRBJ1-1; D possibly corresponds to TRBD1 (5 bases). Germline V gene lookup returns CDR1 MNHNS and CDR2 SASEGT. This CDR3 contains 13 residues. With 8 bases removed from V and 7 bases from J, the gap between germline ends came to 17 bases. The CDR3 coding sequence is TGTGCCAGCTCCGAGGGGCAGACTATTGAAGCTTTCTTT. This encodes CASSEGQTIEAFF.

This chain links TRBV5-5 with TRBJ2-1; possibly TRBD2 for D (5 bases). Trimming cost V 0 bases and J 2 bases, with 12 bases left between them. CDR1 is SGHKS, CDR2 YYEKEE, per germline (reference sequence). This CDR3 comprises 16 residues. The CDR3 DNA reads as TGTGCCAGCAGCTTGGGAGGTGTCGGGGCCTACAATGAGCAGTTCTTC. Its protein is CASSLGGVGAYNEQFF.

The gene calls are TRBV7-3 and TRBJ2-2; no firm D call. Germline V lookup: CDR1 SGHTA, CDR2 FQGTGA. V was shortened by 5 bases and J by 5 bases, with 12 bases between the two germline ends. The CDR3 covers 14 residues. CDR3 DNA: TGTGCCAGCAGCCCGCTAACGAGGACCGGGGAGCTGTTTTTT. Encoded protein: CASSPLTRTGELFF.

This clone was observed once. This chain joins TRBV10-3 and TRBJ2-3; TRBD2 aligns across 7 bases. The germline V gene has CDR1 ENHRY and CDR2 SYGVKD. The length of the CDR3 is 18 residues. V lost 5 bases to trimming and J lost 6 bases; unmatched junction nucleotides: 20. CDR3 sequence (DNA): TGTGCCATCAGTAGTGGCCAGGGTATGAGCGGGAACGGCGATACGCAGTATTTT. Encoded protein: CAISSGQGMSGNGDTQYF.

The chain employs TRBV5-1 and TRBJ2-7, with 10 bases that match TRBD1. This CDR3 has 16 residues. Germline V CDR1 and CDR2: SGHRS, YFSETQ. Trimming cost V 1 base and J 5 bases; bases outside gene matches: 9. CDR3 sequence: CASSLRGTGVVHEQYF. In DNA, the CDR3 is TGCGCCAGCAGCTTGAGAGGGACAGGGGTCGTCCACGAGCAGTACTTC.

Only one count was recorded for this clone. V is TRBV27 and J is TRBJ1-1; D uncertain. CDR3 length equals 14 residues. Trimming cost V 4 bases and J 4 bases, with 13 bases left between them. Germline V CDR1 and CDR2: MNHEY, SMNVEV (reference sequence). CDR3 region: CASSWGGITTEAFF. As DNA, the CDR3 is TGTGCCAGCAGTTGGGGAGGGATCACCACTGAAGCTTTCTTT.

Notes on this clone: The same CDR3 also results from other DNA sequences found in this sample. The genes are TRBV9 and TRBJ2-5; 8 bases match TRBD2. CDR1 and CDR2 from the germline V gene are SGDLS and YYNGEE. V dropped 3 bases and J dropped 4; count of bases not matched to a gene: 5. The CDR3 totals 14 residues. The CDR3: CASSDRRGGETQYF. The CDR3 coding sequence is TGTGCCAGCAGCGACCGTCGGGGGGGAGAGACCCAGTACTTC.

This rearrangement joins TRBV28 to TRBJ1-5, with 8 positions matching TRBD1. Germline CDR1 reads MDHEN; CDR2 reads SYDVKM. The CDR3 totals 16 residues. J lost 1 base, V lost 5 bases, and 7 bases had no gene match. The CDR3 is CASSRPQGVSNQPQHF. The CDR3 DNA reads TGTGCCAGCAGTCGACCACAGGGGGTAAGCAATCAGCCCCAGCATTTT. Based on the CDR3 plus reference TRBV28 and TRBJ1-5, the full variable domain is DVKVTQSSRYLVKRTGEKVFLECVQDMDHENMFWYRQDPGLGLRLIYFSYDVKMKEKGDIPEGYSVSREKKERFSLILESASTNQTSMYLCASSRPQGVSNQPQHFGDGTRLSIL.

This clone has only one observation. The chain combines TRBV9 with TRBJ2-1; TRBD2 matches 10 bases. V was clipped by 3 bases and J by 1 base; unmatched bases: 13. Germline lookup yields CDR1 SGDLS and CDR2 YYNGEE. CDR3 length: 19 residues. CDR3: CASSASGRAMYDSYNEQFF. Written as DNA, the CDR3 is TGTGCCAGCAGCGCCAGCGGGAGGGCCATGTATGATTCCTACAATGAGCAGTTCTTC.

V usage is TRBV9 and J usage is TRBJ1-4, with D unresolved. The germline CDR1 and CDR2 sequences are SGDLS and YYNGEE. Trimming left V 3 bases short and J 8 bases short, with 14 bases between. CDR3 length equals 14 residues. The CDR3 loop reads CASSARGDYEKLFF. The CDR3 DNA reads TGTGCCAGCAGCGCCCGGGGAGACTACGAAAAACTGTTTTTT.

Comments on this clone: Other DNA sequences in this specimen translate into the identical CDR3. CDR3: CASSVEGGTGNTIYF. CDR3 coding DNA: TGTGCCAGCAGCGTAGAAGGGGGCACTGGAAACACCATATATTTT. The chain carries TRBV9 and TRBJ1-3, with TRBD1 matching 7 bases. The germline gives CDR1 SGDLS, CDR2 YYNGEE. Germline trimming cut 0 bases from V and 2 bases from J; bases unmatched to any gene: 2. The CDR3 has 15 residues.

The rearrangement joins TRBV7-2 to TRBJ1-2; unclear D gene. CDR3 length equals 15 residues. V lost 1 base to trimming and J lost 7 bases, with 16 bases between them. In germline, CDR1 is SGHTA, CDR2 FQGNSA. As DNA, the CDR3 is TGTGCCAGCAGCTTAGAAAGGCAGAAAGTCCTTGGCTACACCTTC. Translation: CASSLERQKVLGYTF. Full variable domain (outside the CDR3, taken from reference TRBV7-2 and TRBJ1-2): GAGVSQSPSNKVTEKGKDVELRCDPISGHTALYWYRQSLGQGLEFLIYFQGNSAPDKSGLPSDRFSAERTGGSVSTLTIQRTQQEDSAVYLCASSLERQKVLGYTFGSGTRLTVV.

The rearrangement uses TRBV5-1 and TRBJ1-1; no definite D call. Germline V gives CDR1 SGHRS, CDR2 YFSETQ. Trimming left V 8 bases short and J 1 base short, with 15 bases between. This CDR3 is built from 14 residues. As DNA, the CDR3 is TGCGCCAGTAACTGGGGAATCGGGAACACTGAAGCTTTCTTT. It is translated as CASNWGIGNTEAFF. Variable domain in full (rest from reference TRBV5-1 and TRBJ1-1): KAGVTQTPRYLIKTRGQQVTLSCSPISGHRSVSWYQQTPGQGLQFLFEYFSETQRNKGNFPGRFSGRQFSNSRSEMNVSTLELGDSALYLCASNWGIGNTEAFFGQGTRLTVV.

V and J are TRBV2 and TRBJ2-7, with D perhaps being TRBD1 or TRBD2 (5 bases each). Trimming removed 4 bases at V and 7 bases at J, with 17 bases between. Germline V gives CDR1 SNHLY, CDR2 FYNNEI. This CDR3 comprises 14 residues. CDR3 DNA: TGTGCCAGCAGTGCGACTGGGACGACGGGAGAGCAGTACTTC. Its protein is CASSATGTTGEQYF. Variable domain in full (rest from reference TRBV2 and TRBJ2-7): EPEVTQTPSHQVTQMGQEVILRCVPISNHLYFYWYRQILGQKVEFLVSFYNNEISEKSEIFDDQFSVERPDGSNFTLKIRSTKLEDSAMYFCASSATGTTGEQYFGPGTRLTVT.

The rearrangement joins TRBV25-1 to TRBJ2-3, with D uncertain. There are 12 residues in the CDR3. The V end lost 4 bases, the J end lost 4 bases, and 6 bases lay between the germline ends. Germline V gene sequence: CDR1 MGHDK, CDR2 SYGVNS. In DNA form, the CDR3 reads TGTGCCAGCAGTGTTGAGGCAGATACGCAGTATTTT. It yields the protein CASSVEADTQYF.

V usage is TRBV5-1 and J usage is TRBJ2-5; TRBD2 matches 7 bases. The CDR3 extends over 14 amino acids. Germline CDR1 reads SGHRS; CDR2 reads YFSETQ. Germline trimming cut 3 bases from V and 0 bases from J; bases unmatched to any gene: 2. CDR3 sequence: CASSYTSDQETQYF. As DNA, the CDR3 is TGCGCCAGCAGCTACACTAGCGACCAAGAGACCCAGTACTTC.

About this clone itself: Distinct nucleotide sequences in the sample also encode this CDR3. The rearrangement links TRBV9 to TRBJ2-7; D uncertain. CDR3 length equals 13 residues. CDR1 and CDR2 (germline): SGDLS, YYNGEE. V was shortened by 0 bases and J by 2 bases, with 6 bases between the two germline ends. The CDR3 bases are TGTGCCAGCAGCGTAGGCCTAGCCTACGAGCAGTACTTC. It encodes CASSVGLAYEQYF.

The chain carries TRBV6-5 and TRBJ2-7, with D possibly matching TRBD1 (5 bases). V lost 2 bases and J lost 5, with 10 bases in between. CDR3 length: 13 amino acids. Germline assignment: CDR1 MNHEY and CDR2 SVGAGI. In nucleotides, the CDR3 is TGTGCCAGCAGTTACGTGGACAAAAACGAGCAGTACTTC. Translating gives CASSYVDKNEQYF.

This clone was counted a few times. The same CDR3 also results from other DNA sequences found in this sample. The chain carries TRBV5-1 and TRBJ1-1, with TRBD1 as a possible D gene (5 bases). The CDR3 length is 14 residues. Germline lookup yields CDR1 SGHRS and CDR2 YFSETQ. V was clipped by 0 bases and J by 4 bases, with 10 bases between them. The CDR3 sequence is CASSLVGGSTEAFF. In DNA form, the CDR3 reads TGCGCCAGCAGCTTGGTTGGGGGGAGCACTGAAGCTTTCTTT. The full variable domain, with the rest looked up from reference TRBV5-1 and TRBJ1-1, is KAGVTQTPRYLIKTRGQQVTLSCSPISGHRSVSWYQQTPGQGLQFLFEYFSETQRNKGNFPGRFSGRQFSNSRSEMNVSTLELGDSALYLCASSLVGGSTEAFFGQGTRLTVV.

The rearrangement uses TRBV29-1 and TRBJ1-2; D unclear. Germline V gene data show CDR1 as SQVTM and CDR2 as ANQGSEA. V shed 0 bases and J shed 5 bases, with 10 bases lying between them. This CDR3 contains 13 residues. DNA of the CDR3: TGCAGCGTTGAAGAGAAGACCCTATATGGCTACACCTTC. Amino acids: CSVEEKTLYGYTF.

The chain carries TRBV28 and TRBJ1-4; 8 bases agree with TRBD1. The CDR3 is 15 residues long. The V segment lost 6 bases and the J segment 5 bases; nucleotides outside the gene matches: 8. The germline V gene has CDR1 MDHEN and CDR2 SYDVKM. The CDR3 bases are TGTGCCAGCAGACTACCGACAGGGGTAAATGAAAAACTGTTTTTT. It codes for CASRLPTGVNEKLFF.

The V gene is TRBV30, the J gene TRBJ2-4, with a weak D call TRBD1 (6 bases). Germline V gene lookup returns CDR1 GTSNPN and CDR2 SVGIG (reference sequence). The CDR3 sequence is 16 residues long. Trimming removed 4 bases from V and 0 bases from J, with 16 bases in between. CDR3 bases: TGTGCCTGGACAGTAGCCAGACAGGTAGCCAAAAACATTCAGTACTTC. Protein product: CAWTVARQVAKNIQYF.

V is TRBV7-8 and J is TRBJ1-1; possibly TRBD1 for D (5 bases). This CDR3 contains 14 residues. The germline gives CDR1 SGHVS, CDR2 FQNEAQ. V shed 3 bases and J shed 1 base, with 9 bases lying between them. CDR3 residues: CASSFQGGNTEAFF. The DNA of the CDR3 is TGTGCCAGCAGCTTCCAGGGTGGGAACACTGAAGCTTTCTTT.